This T cell receptor beta chain was sequenced for a study of shared T cell receptors in the human thymus. TCRdb's copy holds only in-frame clones and misses some; the assay was immunoSEQ multiplex PCR. This table holds around 730,000 clones, 80% to 90% found once. V shed 5 bases, J shed 3 bases, and the junction held 13 bases outside the gene matches. Per germline, CDR1 MDHEN and CDR2 SYDVKM. CDR3 length: 16 residues. This sample also belongs to another study, concerning human thymus T cells. That investigation notes: From resections taken during corrective heart surgery, the thymus tissue was obtained.

Sequenced sample: thymocytes. The rearrangement joins TRBV28 to TRBJ2-7, with 7 bases that match TRBD1. The TCR comes from a girl under three years old with a congenital heart defect. CDR3 residues: CASSPKGGQVRYEQYF. The CDR3 nucleotides read TGTGCCAGCAGTCCTAAGGGTGGACAGGTACGCTACGAGCAGTACTTC.